This T cell receptor beta chain was captured by sequencing in a study of a mutant IDH1 vaccine in newly diagnosed glioma. Study summary: The treated population exhibited a male proportion of around 62%, a female proportion of about 40%, and a mean age of roughly 41 years.

Trimming cost V 0 bases and J 8 bases, with 14 bases left between them. The CDR3 sequence is 15 residues long. From germline, CDR1 is MGHRA and CDR2 YSYEKL. Time point indicated: baseline, week 1 (first vaccination visit). Treatment defined: pre-vaccination baseline after standard-of-care therapy. Generated by immunoSEQ multiplex PCR, the TCRdb table keeps only in-frame clones and is missing some. The sample holds 85,000 to 100,000 clones, roughly 89% seen once. The sequencing here drew on PBMCs, taken from a glioma patient treated with radiotherapy, temozolomide or both. The sequence derives from a woman in her 50s with glioma. V usage is TRBV4-1 and J usage is TRBJ2-1; TRBD1 might be the D (6 bases). CDR3 loop: CASSQDAGRGDEQFF. The CDR3, as DNA: TGCGCCAGCAGCCAAGATGCGGGCAGGGGCGATGAGCAGTTCTTC.